The next 10 T cell receptor beta chains were all read from a single sample in a study of blood T cell repertoires in COVID-19. The method was immunoSEQ multiplex PCR; TCRdb's version includes in-frame clones alone and lacks a portion of them. The sample lists 95,000 or so clones, approximately 80% seen once, with under 5.5% in the top ten. Sequencing was done on a sample of peripheral blood. The receptor source for this set is a man of 80 years or more with COVID-19, enrolled during active disease.

J is TRBJ2-1 and V is TRBV9; TRBD2 agrees at 7 bases. Per germline, CDR1 SGDLS and CDR2 YYNGEE. This CDR3 is built from 14 residues. The V segment lost 4 bases and the J segment 6 bases; nucleotides outside the gene matches: 7. CDR3 residues: CASSPGGSLNEQFF. The CDR3 DNA is TGTGCCAGCAGCCCGGGAGGATCGCTCAATGAGCAGTTCTTC.

This chain connects TRBV29-1 to TRBJ1-1; tentatively, D is TRBD1 (5 bases). From germline, CDR1 is SQVTM and CDR2 ANQGSEA. Trimming shortened V by 2 bases and J by 5 bases, and 12 bases separated the two germline ends. There are 13 residues in the CDR3. Here the CDR3 reads CSVERQGKTEAFF. The CDR3 bases are TGCAGCGTTGAACGTCAGGGAAAGACTGAAGCTTTCTTT.

A single count supports this clone. The chain links TRBV5-1 to TRBJ2-2, with D possibly being TRBD1 (6 bases). The CDR3 contains 15 residues. CDR1 and CDR2 from the germline V gene are SGHRS and YFSETQ. The V and J ends lost 2 bases and 5 bases respectively, with 13 bases between them. The CDR3 here is CASSLSGDWTGELFF. The CDR3 nucleotides are TGCGCCAGCAGCTTATCAGGGGATTGGACCGGGGAGCTGTTTTTT.

The chain combines TRBV6-2 or TRBV6-3 with TRBJ1-5; 9 positions agree with TRBD1. The germline gives CDR1 MNHEY, CDR2 SVGEGT. CDR3 length: 17 amino acids. V lost 2 bases, J lost 3 bases, and 8 bases stayed unmatched. The CDR3 protein is CASSYRQGGASNQPQHF. CDR3 bases: TGTGCCAGCAGTTACCGACAGGGGGGCGCCTCCAATCAGCCCCAGCATTTT.

CDR3 coding DNA: TGTGCCAGCAGCCCCCGGGGGGAAAACTACAATGAGCAGTTCTTC. Amino acids: CASSPRGENYNEQFF. The genes are TRBV7-9 and TRBJ2-1; 7 nucleotides align to TRBD2. The V gene end was trimmed by 5 bases and the J gene end by 3 bases; junction bases not matched to a gene: 7. The CDR3 sequence is 15 residues long. CDR1 and CDR2 (germline): SEHNR, FQNEAQ (reference sequence).

The chain carries TRBV7-8 and TRBJ1-5, with no clear D. This CDR3 has 13 amino acids. The V gene's germline CDR1 is SGHVS and CDR2 FQNEAQ. The V end was cut by 0 bases, the J end by 7 bases, with 7 bases between. DNA for the CDR3: TGTGCCAGCAGCTTAGCGATTGGCCAGCCCCAGCATTTT. Its protein is CASSLAIGQPQHF.

The chain uses TRBV29-1 and TRBJ1-5; 12 positions match TRBD1. CDR1 and CDR2 from the germline V gene are SQVTM and ANQGSEA. V lost 6 bases and J lost 2; bases outside the gene matches: 2. This CDR3 has 14 amino acids. CDR3 amino acids: CSVGTGGGNQPQHF. In DNA form, the CDR3 reads TGCAGCGTAGGGACAGGGGGCGGCAATCAGCCCCAGCATTTT.

V usage is TRBV6-5 and J usage is TRBJ1-6, with TRBD1 matching over 7 bases. Germline trimming cut 7 bases from V and 6 bases from J; bases unmatched to any gene: 3. CDR1 MNHEY and CDR2 SVGAGI come from the germline V gene. This CDR3 spans 13 amino acids. CDR3: CASKTGINSPLHF. The CDR3 bases are TGTGCCAGCAAGACAGGGATTAATTCACCCCTCCACTTT.

The chain employs TRBV30 and TRBJ2-7, with unresolved D. This CDR3 comprises 11 residues. Germline CDR1 GTSNPN, CDR2 SVGIG (reference sequence). The V end was cut by 8 bases, the J end by 4 bases, with 12 bases between. CDR3 protein: CALSRGYEQYF. For the CDR3, the DNA is TGTGCCCTGAGTCGAGGTTACGAGCAGTACTTC.

The chain carries TRBV18 and TRBJ1-3; perhaps TRBD1 as D (6 bases). V was clipped by 2 bases and J by 2 bases, with 10 bases between them. The CDR3 length is 15 residues. CDR1 KGHSH and CDR2 LQKENI come from the germline V gene. The CDR3 sequence: CASSPRSGAGNTIYF. CDR3 bases: TGTGCCAGCTCACCAAGGTCAGGGGCTGGAAACACCATATATTTT.